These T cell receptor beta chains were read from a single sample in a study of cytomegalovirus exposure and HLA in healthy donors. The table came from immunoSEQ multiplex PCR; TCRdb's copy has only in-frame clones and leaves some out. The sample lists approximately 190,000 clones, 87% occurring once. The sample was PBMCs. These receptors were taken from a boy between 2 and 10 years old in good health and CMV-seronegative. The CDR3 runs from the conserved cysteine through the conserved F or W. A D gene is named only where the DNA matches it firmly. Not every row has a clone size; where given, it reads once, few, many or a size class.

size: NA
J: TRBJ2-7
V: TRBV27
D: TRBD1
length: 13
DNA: TGTGCCATCTTACAGGGGACGTCCTACGAGCAGTACTTC
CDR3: CAILQGTSYEQYF

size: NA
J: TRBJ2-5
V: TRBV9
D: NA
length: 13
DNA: TGTGCCAGCAGCGCAGGACTCGAAGAGACCCAGTACTTC
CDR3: CASSAGLEETQYF

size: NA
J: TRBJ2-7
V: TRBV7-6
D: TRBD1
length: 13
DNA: TGTGCCAGCAGCCCCGACAGGGGTCCCGAGCAGTACTTC
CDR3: CASSPDRGPEQYF

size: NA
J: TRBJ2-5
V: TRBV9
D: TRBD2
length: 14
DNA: TGTGCCAGCAGCGTAGAAGCGGGAGTGGAGACCCAGTACTTC
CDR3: CASSVEAGVETQYF

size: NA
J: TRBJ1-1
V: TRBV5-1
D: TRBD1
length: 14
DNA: TGCGCCAGCAGCTTTGGGACAGGGTACACTGAAGCTTTCTTT
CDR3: CASSFGTGYTEAFF

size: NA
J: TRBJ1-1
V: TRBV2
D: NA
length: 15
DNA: TGTGCCAGCAAATGGACAGCGGTTTTGAACACTGAAGCTTTCTTT
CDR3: CASKWTAVLNTEAFF

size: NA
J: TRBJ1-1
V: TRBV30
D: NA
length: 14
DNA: TGTGCCTGGAGTGTAAGTCGGTCTAACACTGAAGCTTTCTTT
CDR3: CAWSVSRSNTEAFF

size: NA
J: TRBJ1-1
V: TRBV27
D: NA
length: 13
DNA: TGTGCCAGCAGTTTTAGAACAGACACTGAAGCTTTCTTT
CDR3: CASSFRTDTEAFF

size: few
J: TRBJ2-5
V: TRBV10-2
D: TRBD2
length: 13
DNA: TGCGCCAGCAGTGAGGGGGGGGATCGAACCCAGTACTTC
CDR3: CASSEGGDRTQYF

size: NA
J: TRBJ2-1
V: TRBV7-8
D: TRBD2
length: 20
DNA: TGTGCCAGCAGCTTTGCTAGCGGGAGGAGGGGTGGGGGCTCCTACAATGAGCAGTTCTTC
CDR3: CASSFASGRRGGGSYNEQFF

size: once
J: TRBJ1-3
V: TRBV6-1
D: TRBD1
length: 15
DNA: TGTGCCAGCAGTCCTCAGGGGGCGGGTGGAAACACCATATATTTT
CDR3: CASSPQGAGGNTIYF

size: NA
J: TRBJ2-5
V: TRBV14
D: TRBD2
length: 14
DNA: TGTGCCAGCAGCCCCAGGACTAGAGGCGAGACCCAGTACTTC
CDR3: CASSPRTRGETQYF

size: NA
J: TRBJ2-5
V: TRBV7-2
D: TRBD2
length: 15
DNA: TGTGCCAGCAGCTTTTCTAGCGGGAGGATAGAGACCCAGTACTTC
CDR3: CASSFSSGRIETQYF

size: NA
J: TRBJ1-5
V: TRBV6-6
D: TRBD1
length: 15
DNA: TGTGCCAGCAGTTGGGACAGGGATAGCAATCAGCCCCAGCATTTT
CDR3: CASSWDRDSNQPQHF

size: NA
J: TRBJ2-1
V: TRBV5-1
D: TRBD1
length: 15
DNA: TGCGCCAGCAGCACGGGACAGGGGGGCTACAATGAGCAGTTCTTC
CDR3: CASSTGQGGYNEQFF

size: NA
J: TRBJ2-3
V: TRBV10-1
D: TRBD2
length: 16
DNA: TGCGCCAGCAGTGAGGGGGCGGGGGGGCTCCAAGATACGCAGTATTTT
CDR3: CASSEGAGGLQDTQYF

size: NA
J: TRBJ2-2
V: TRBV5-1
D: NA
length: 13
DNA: TGCGCCAGCAGCTCAAGCGACACCGGGGAGCTGTTTTTT
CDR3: CASSSSDTGELFF

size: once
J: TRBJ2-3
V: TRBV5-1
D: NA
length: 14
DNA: TGCGCCAGCAGCTTGGACCTACGCACAGATACGCAGTATTTT
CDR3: CASSLDLRTDTQYF